The TCR beta chain described here comes from a study of blood T cell repertoires in COVID-19 (dated by TCRdb to 2019 to 2021). Context from the whole study: Samples from collaborators originated in the United States, Italy and Spain and spanned both the acute and convalescent phases of COVID-19. The prospective study material was composed of cDNA or gDNA derived from T cells, B-cell-depleted T cells, or PBMCs. The dataset comprised deeply sampled blood TCRbeta repertoires from subjects exposed to, actively infected with, or recovered from COVID-19. The repertoires were made available in a free public database intended to serve as a resource for research on the immune response to SARS-CoV-2. The samples were drawn from the first 160 participants of the ongoing ImmuneRACE study and from 950 to 1,500 subjects provided by 6 global collaborators. A de-identified subject ID, COVID-19 status, age in years and sex were almost always included in the sample metadata. HLA class I and class II types, where available, came from metadata supplied by the sample provider rather than from assay-based typing.

Results the study describes overall, beyond this receptor: How much clinical and demographic metadata was included differed by source and by participant, and the metadata was provided uncurated.

The immunoSEQ Assay, a bias-controlled multiplex PCR, was used to amplify TCRbeta CDR3 regions from genomic DNA. The original pipeline was this. The number of nucleated cells in each sample was estimated from the amplification of reference gene primers within the assay. To quantify the absolute abundance of each unique TCRbeta CDR3 rearrangement, sequence reads were collapsed and filtered. For each sample, productive Simpson clonality was calculated as the square root of Simpson's diversity index over productive rearrangements. TCRdb obtained this table from immuneACCESS and retained in-frame rearrangements with V and J assigned. These tables miss some clones; where compared with another copy, unresolved V genes account for less than half of the shortfall, and the remainder is unexplained. The DNA was the basis for D and trimming; V, J and clone size are from that table. This sample comprises about 73,000 clones, roughly four fifths of them detected only once. The ten largest clones take up about 3.9% of the sample.

The CDR3 has 17 amino acids, counting the end cysteine and phenylalanine. Only the CDR3 DNA is retained, 51 bases long and in frame from the first base. The germline V gene specifies KGHDR as CDR1 and SFDVKD as CDR2. The germline V end is reduced by 3 bases and the J end by 5 bases; junction bases left unmatched: 13. Each collaborating institution followed its own protocols to collect whole blood in K2EDTA tubes. For TCRbeta analysis, collaborators shipped samples as frozen whole blood, isolated PBMCs, or DNA extracted from either of those sample types. To note about this clone: Its antigen is unknown. The input lacks base qualities; no much larger clone sits a single base away.

The sequence was obtained from a woman aged 60-75 years with acute or convalescent COVID-19. In this chain, TRBV24-1 is recombined with TRBJ1-2, and 8 junctional nucleotides match TRBD1. Specimen: peripheral blood. The sequenced DNA is TGTGCCACCAGTGATGGGTCAGGGGGCGCGAGAAAGTATGGCTACACCTTC. Translation gives CATSDGSGGARKYGYTF.